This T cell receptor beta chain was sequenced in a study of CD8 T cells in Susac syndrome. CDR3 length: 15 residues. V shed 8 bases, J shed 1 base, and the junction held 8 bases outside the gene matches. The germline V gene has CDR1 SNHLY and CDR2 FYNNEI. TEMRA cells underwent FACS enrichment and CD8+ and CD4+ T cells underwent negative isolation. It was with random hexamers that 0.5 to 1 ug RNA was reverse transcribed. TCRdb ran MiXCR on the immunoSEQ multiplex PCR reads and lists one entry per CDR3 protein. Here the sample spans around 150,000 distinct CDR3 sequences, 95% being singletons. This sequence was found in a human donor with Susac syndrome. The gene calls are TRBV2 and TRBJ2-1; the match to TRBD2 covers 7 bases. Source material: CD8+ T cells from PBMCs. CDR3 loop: CASVVGGSSYNEQFF. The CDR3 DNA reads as TGTGCCAGCGTAGTGGGCGGGAGTTCCTACAATGAGCAGTTCTTC.